This section outlines one T cell receptor (beta chain) sequence together with its context. This entry belongs to a study of blood T cell repertoires in COVID-19. Study processing details: Researchers report that nucleated cell counts were estimated from reference gene primer amplification. The assay was immunoSEQ multiplex PCR, and TCRdb's table has in-frame clones only and misses some. V and J calls and clone size follow that table, whereas D and trimming were derived from the DNA. This sample has approximately 240,000 clones, with about 80% found just once. Specimen: peripheral blood. The receptor's source is a woman aged 60-75 years with acute or convalescent COVID-19.

The CDR3 loop reads CSASNRGAQPQHF. As DNA, the CDR3 is TGCAGTGCTAGTAACAGGGGGGCTCAGCCCCAGCATTTT. This chain uses TRBV20-1 with TRBJ1-5; TRBD1 matches 8 bases. Per the germline V gene, CDR1 is DFQATT and CDR2 is SNEGSKA (reference sequence). The CDR3 sequence is 13 residues long. V lost 3 bases to trimming and J lost 6 bases; unmatched junction nucleotides: 4.